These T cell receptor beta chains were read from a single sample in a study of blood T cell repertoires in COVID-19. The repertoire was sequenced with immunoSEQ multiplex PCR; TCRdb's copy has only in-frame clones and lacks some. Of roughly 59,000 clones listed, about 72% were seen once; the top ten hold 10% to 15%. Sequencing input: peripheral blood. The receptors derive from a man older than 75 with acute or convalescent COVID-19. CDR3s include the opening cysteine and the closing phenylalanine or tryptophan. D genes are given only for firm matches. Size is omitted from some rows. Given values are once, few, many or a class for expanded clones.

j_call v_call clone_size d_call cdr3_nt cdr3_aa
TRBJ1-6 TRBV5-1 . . TGCGCCAGCAGCTTGTGGCCCAGCTCCTATAATTCACCCCTCCACTTT CASSLWPSSYNSPLHF
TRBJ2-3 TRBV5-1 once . TGCGCCAGCAGCTTAGGACACCCTAGCACAGATACGCAGTATTTT CASSLGHPSTDTQYF
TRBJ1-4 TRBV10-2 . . TGCGCCAGCAGTGAGGATGGGGAGCGGAAAAAACTGTTTTTT CASSEDGERKKLFF
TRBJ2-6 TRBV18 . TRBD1 TGTGCCAGCTCACCGGGACAGGCTATCTCTGGGGCCAACGTCCTGACTTTC CASSPGQAISGANVLTF
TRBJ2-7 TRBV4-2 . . TGTGCCAGCAGCCAAGAACTAGCTACGATCTACGAGCAGTACTTC CASSQELATIYEQYF
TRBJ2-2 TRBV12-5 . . TGTGCTAGTGGCAAGACAGCGAACACCGGGGAGCTGTTTTTT CASGKTANTGELFF
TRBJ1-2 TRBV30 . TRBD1 TGTGCCTGGACCTCAGGGGGCCGGGGCTACACCTTC CAWTSGGRGYTF
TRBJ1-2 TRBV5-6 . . TGTGCCAGCAGCTTGGTCGGGAGTGGCTACACCTTC CASSLVGSGYTF
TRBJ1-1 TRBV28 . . TGTGCCAGCGGTGGGGGGTCAGGAGGCAGGACTGAAGCTTTCTTT CASGGGSGGRTEAFF
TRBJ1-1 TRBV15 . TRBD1 TGTGCCACCAGCAGGACAGGGGTTTCTGAAGCTTTCTTT CATSRTGVSEAFF
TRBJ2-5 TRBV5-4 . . TGTGCCAGCAGCCCAGGGGGGTCCGAGGAGACCCAGTACTTC CASSPGGSEETQYF
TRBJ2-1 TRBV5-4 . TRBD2 TGTGCCAGCAGCTCGAAGACTAGCGGGGGGCCCAGTGAGCAGTTCTTC CASSSKTSGGPSEQFF
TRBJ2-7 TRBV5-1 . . TGCGCCAGCAGCTTGGCCAACAGGGCGGCCTACGAGCAGTACTTC CASSLANRAAYEQYF
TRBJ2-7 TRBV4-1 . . TGCGCCAGCAGCCAAGATTACAGAGAATACGAGCAGTACTTC CASSQDYREYEQYF
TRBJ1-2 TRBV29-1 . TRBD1 TGCAGCGTTGGCGGGACAGGGGGCGCCTATGGCTACACCTTC CSVGGTGGAYGYTF
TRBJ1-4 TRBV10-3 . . TGTGCCATCAGTGAAGGGGCGTCTAATGAAAAACTGTTTTTT CAISEGASNEKLFF
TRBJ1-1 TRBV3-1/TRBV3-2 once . TGTGCCAGCAGCCAAGGGGGGGACACTGAAGCTTTCTTT CASSQGGDTEAFF
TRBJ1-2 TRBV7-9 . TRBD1 TGTGCCAGCAGCATAGGGACAGTCCAAGGCTACACCTTC CASSIGTVQGYTF
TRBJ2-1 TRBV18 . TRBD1 TGTGCCAGCTCACCACCGGACAGGGGTTATGAGCAGTTCTTC CASSPPDRGYEQFF
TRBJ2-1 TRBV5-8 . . TGTGCCAGCAGCTATAGCAATGAGCAGTTCTTC CASSYSNEQFF
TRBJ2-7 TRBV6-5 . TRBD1 TGTGCCACCGGGGGGACAGGGTCCTACGAGCAGTACTTC CATGGTGSYEQYF
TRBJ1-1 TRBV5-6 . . TGTGCCAGCAGCGTAATCAGATGGGGAGATTTCTCTGAAGCTTTCTTT CASSVIRWGDFSEAFF
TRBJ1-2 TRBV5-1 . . TGCGCCAGCAGCTTGGGGGACTCCTATGGCTACACCTTC CASSLGDSYGYTF
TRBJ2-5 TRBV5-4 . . TGTGCCAGCAGCCCCCCCCTGGTCAAACCGGGGGAGACCCAGTACTTC CASSPPLVKPGETQYF
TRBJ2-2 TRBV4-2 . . TGTGCCAGCAGCCAAGATCCTATGAACACCGGGGAGCTGTTTTTT CASSQDPMNTGELFF
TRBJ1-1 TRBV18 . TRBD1 TGTGCCAGCTCACGGACAGGGAACACTGAAGCTTTCTTT CASSRTGNTEAFF
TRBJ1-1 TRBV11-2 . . TGTGCCAGCAGCTTATGGAGGGGGGGACCAGCTTTCTTT CASSLWRGGPAFF
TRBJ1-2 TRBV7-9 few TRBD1 TGTGCCAGCAGCTTAGGGGACAGGGTGTATGGCTACACCTTC CASSLGDRVYGYTF
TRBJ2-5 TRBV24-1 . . TGTGCCACCAGTGATCCCAAACAAGAGACCCAGTACTTC CATSDPKQETQYF
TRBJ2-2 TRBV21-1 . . TGTGCCAGCGGTCGACTAGCGGGGGACACCGGGGAGCTGTTTTTT CASGRLAGDTGELFF
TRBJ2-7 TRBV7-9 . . TGTGCCAGCACCCACGACAGCCTCGGCTACGAGCAGTACTTC CASTHDSLGYEQYF
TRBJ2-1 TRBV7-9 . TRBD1 TGTGCCAGCAGCCTCGGACAGGGGGCCAACAATGAGCAGTTCTTC CASSLGQGANNEQFF
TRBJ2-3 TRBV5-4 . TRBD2 TGTGCCAGCAGCCTTGGGACTACCGATACGCAGTATTTT CASSLGTTDTQYF
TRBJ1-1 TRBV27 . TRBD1 TGTGCCAGCAGTCTGCGGACAGGGACGGGTGAAGCTTTCTTT CASSLRTGTGEAFF
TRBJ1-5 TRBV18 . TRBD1 TGTGCCAGCTCACCGCAAACAGGGGATCAGCCCCAGCATTTT CASSPQTGDQPQHF
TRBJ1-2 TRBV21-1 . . TGTGCCAGCAGCAAAAGGGCTCGTACAGGGGGATATGGCTACACCTTC CASSKRARTGGYGYTF
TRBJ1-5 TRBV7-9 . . TGTGCCAGCAGCTCGGGGGTGACCCAGCATTTT CASSSGVTQHF
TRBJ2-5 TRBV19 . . TGTGCCACCTCGGCCAGAGGGTACCAAGAGACCCAGTACTTC CATSARGYQETQYF
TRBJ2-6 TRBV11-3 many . TGTGCCAGCAGCTCGGGGATCTCTGGGGCCAACGTCCTGACTTTC CASSSGISGANVLTF